Listed below are T cell receptor beta chains from one sample, sequenced in a study of control samples from healthy donors and cancer patients. Profiled with immunoSEQ multiplex PCR; TCRdb holds only in-frame clones, not every one. The data contain 150,000 to 170,000 clones, 85% to 95% of them singletons. Sequenced: blood. The receptors stem from a man aged 35-49 years in good health. The CDR3 runs from the conserved cysteine through the conserved F or W. The D gene is left open where the match is weak. Expanded clones get a size class; other rows say once, few or many, or leave the size out.

j_gene: TRBJ2-2
abundance: NA
d_gene: TRBD1
v_gene: TRBV5-1
CDR3nt: TGCGCCAGCAGCTTCCTGCAGGGGGCGCGGGTCACCGGGGAGCTGTTTTTT
CDR3aa: CASSFLQGARVTGELFF

j_gene: TRBJ1-6
abundance: once
d_gene: NA
v_gene: TRBV4-1
CDR3nt: TGCGCCAGCAGCCAAGCGAGGACTCCCAATTCACCCCTCCACTTT
CDR3aa: CASSQARTPNSPLHF

j_gene: TRBJ2-3
abundance: NA
d_gene: NA
v_gene: TRBV10-1
CDR3nt: TGCGCCAGCGGGTCGGGGGTGGCGGATACGCAGTATTTT
CDR3aa: CASGSGVADTQYF

j_gene: TRBJ1-1
abundance: medium-sized
d_gene: TRBD1
v_gene: TRBV27
CDR3nt: TGTGCCAGCAGTGGGGGGACAGGCCCGAACACTGAAGCTTTCTTT
CDR3aa: CASSGGTGPNTEAFF

j_gene: TRBJ2-4
abundance: NA
d_gene: NA
v_gene: TRBV11-2
CDR3nt: TGTGCCAGCAGCTCCGGAATAGCGGCTCCTCTAGCCAAAAACATTCAGTACTTC
CDR3aa: CASSSGIAAPLAKNIQYF

j_gene: TRBJ1-5
abundance: NA
d_gene: NA
v_gene: TRBV28
CDR3nt: TGTGCCAGCAGATTCGACGGTAGCAATCAGCCCCAGCATTTT
CDR3aa: CASRFDGSNQPQHF

j_gene: TRBJ1-5
abundance: once
d_gene: NA
v_gene: TRBV27
CDR3nt: TGTGCCAGCAGTTGGGGAGGGAATCAGCCCCAGCATTTT
CDR3aa: CASSWGGNQPQHF

j_gene: TRBJ2-5
abundance: NA
d_gene: NA
v_gene: TRBV5-1
CDR3nt: TGCGCCAGCAGCCCCACTCGAGCCGTCCAAGAGACCCAGTACTTC
CDR3aa: CASSPTRAVQETQYF

j_gene: TRBJ1-2
abundance: NA
d_gene: TRBD1
v_gene: TRBV19
CDR3nt: TGTGCCAGCGCATCCGGGACAGGGGCTGGCTATGGCTACACCTTC
CDR3aa: CASASGTGAGYGYTF

j_gene: TRBJ2-5
abundance: NA
d_gene: NA
v_gene: TRBV29-1
CDR3nt: TGCAGCGTTGAGGCCAGGGGGGTGCAAGAGACCCAGTACTTC
CDR3aa: CSVEARGVQETQYF

j_gene: TRBJ1-2
abundance: NA
d_gene: TRBD1
v_gene: TRBV27
CDR3nt: TGTGCCAGCAGTCCGGGACAGGGAAGCTCTGGCTACACCTTC
CDR3aa: CASSPGQGSSGYTF

j_gene: TRBJ2-7
abundance: once
d_gene: NA
v_gene: TRBV6-2/TRBV6-3
CDR3nt: TGTGCCAGCAGTTACTCGCCAGGGGCCTACGAGCAGTACTTC
CDR3aa: CASSYSPGAYEQYF

j_gene: TRBJ1-2
abundance: NA
d_gene: NA
v_gene: TRBV19
CDR3nt: TGTGCCAGTAGTATAGTCCTTACAGGAAGGTATGGCTACACCTTC
CDR3aa: CASSIVLTGRYGYTF

j_gene: TRBJ2-4
abundance: NA
d_gene: NA
v_gene: TRBV6-5
CDR3nt: TGTGCCAGCAGTTACTCCGGTCTTGGAAACATTCAGTACTTC
CDR3aa: CASSYSGLGNIQYF

j_gene: TRBJ1-3
abundance: NA
d_gene: NA
v_gene: TRBV2
CDR3nt: TGTGCCAGCAGACAAGGCTCTGGAAACACCATATATTTT
CDR3aa: CASRQGSGNTIYF

j_gene: TRBJ2-3
abundance: NA
d_gene: NA
v_gene: TRBV19
CDR3nt: TGTGCCAGTAGTATATCTCTTGACACAGATACGCAGTATTTT
CDR3aa: CASSISLDTDTQYF

j_gene: TRBJ2-3
abundance: NA
d_gene: TRBD2
v_gene: TRBV28
CDR3nt: TGTGCCAGCTCAGTAACTAGCGGCAGCACAGATACGCAGTATTTT
CDR3aa: CASSVTSGSTDTQYF

j_gene: TRBJ1-1
abundance: NA
d_gene: NA
v_gene: TRBV4-1
CDR3nt: TGCGCCAGCAGCCGGCCCGGCGCAGGGCCTATGAACACTGAAGCTTTCTTT
CDR3aa: CASSRPGAGPMNTEAFF

j_gene: TRBJ1-4
abundance: NA
d_gene: NA
v_gene: TRBV9
CDR3nt: TGTGCCAGCAGCGTAGGGAGGGGTAATGAAAAACTGTTTTTT
CDR3aa: CASSVGRGNEKLFF

j_gene: TRBJ1-1
abundance: NA
d_gene: NA
v_gene: TRBV24-1
CDR3nt: TGTGCCACCAGTAAAGACACTGAAGCTTTCTTT
CDR3aa: CATSKDTEAFF

j_gene: TRBJ2-1
abundance: NA
d_gene: NA
v_gene: TRBV18
CDR3nt: TGTGCCAGCCTCGCCCCAGACAGTTACAATGAGCAGTTCTTC
CDR3aa: CASLAPDSYNEQFF

j_gene: TRBJ1-1
abundance: NA
d_gene: NA
v_gene: TRBV5-6
CDR3nt: TGTGCCAGCAGCTTAGGTCCAAAGGGGACTGAAGCTTTCTTT
CDR3aa: CASSLGPKGTEAFF

j_gene: TRBJ1-2
abundance: once
d_gene: TRBD1
v_gene: TRBV3-1/TRBV3-2
CDR3nt: TGTGCCAGCAGCTTACAGGGGGAGGGAAGGGGCTACACCTTC
CDR3aa: CASSLQGEGRGYTF

j_gene: TRBJ1-1
abundance: NA
d_gene: TRBD1
v_gene: TRBV6-5
CDR3nt: TGTGCCAGCAGTTACACCCAGGGGGCGAGGGATCCTGAAGCTTTCTTT
CDR3aa: CASSYTQGARDPEAFF

j_gene: TRBJ1-1
abundance: NA
d_gene: NA
v_gene: TRBV2
CDR3nt: TGTGCCAGCAGAGCGGACAGTCTGGGCTTCGCTGAAGCTTTCTTT
CDR3aa: CASRADSLGFAEAFF

j_gene: TRBJ1-5
abundance: NA
d_gene: TRBD1
v_gene: TRBV6-1
CDR3nt: TGTGCCAGCAGTGAGAACCTGGGACAGCCAAATCAGCCCCAGCATTTT
CDR3aa: CASSENLGQPNQPQHF

j_gene: TRBJ1-1
abundance: NA
d_gene: NA
v_gene: TRBV10-3
CDR3nt: TGTGCCATCAGTGGGGGGTGGAGGAACACTGAAGCTTTCTTT
CDR3aa: CAISGGWRNTEAFF

j_gene: TRBJ1-3
abundance: NA
d_gene: NA
v_gene: TRBV5-1
CDR3nt: TGCGCCAGCAGCTTGGGACAAGGAGGATCTGGAAACACCATATATTTT
CDR3aa: CASSLGQGGSGNTIYF

j_gene: TRBJ1-5
abundance: NA
d_gene: NA
v_gene: TRBV2
CDR3nt: TGTGCCAGCAAGAGATCCCAGGGTACTCAGCCCCAGCATTTT
CDR3aa: CASKRSQGTQPQHF

j_gene: TRBJ1-2
abundance: NA
d_gene: NA
v_gene: TRBV28
CDR3nt: TGTGCCAGTAAACCAGGGGCGAGTGGCTACACCTTC
CDR3aa: CASKPGASGYTF